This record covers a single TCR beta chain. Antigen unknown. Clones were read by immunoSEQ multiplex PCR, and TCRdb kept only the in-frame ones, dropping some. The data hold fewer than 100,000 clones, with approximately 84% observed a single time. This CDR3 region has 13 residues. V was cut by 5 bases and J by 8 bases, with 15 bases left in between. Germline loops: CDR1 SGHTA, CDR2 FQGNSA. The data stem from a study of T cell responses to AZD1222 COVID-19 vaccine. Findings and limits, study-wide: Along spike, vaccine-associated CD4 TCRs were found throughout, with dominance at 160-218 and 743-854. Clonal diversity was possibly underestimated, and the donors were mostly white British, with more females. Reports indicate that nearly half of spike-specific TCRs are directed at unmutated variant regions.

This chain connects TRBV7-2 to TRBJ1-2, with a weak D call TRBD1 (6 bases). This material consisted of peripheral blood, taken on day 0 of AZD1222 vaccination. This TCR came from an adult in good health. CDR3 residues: CASSTTGPWGYTF. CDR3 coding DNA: TGTGCCAGCAGCACCACAGGGCCATGGGGCTACACCTTC.